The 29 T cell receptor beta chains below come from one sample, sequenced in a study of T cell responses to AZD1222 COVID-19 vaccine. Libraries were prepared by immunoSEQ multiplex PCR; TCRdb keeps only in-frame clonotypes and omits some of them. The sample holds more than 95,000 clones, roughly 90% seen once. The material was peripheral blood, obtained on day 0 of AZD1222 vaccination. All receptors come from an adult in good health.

Here the CDR3 DNA reads TGTGCCAGCAGCTTAGTGGGCGGACAGGGGGAGCTGTTTTTT. It specifies CASSLVGGQGELFF. V usage is TRBV11-2 and J usage is TRBJ2-2; TRBD1 is a possible D gene (6 bases). The germline gives CDR1 SGHAT, CDR2 FQNNGV. The CDR3 sequence is 14 residues long. V was cut by 1 base and J by 8 bases, with 11 bases left in between.

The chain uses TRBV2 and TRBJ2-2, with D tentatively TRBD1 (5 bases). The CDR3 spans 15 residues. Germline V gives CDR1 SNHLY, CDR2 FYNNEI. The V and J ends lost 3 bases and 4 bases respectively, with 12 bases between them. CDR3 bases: TGTGCCAGCAGTGAGGGGCAAGTCGGCACCGGGGAGCTGTTTTTT. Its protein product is CASSEGQVGTGELFF. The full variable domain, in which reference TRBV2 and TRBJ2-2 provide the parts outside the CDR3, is EPEVTQTPSHQVTQMGQEVILRCVPISNHLYFYWYRQILGQKVEFLVSFYNNEISEKSEIFDDQFSVERPDGSNFTLKIRSTKLEDSAMYFCASSEGQVGTGELFFGEGSRLTVL.

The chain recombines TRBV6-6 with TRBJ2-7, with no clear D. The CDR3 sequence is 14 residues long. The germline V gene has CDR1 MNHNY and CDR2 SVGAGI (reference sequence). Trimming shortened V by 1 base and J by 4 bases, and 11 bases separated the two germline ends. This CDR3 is CASSYLYSGYEQYF. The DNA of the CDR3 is TGTGCCAGCAGTTACTTGTATTCCGGGTACGAGCAGTACTTC.

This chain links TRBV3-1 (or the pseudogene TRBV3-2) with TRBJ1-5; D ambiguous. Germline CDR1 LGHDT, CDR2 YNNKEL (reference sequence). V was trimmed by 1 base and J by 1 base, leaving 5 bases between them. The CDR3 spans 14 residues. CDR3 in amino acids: CASSQGRSNQPQHF. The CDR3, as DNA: TGTGCCAGCAGCCAAGGTAGAAGCAATCAGCCCCAGCATTTT.

The CDR3 is CAISRIPVKTQYF. CDR3 in DNA: TGTGCCATCAGTAGGATCCCCGTAAAGACCCAGTACTTC. The rearrangement joins TRBV10-3 to TRBJ2-5; no firm D call. Germline CDR1 ENHRY, CDR2 SYGVKD. V was pared by 5 bases and J by 6 bases, with 13 bases between. This CDR3 is 13 amino acids long.

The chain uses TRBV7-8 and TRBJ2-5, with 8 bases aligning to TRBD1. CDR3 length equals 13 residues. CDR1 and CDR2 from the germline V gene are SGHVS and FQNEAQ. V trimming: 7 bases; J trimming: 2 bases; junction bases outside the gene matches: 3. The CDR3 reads CASTRDRQETQYF. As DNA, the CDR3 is TGTGCCAGCACCCGGGACAGGCAAGAGACCCAGTACTTC.

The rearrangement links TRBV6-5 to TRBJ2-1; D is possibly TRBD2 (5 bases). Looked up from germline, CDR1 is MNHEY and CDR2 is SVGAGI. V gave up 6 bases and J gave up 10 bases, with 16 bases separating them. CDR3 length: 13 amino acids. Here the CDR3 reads CASRGGAMLEQFF. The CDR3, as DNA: TGTGCCAGCAGAGGAGGAGCAATGTTGGAGCAGTTCTTC.

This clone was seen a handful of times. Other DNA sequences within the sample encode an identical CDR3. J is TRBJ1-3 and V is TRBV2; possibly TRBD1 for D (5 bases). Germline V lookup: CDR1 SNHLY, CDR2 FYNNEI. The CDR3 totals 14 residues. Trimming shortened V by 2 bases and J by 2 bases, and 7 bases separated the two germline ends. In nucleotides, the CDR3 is TGTGCCAGCAGTGAACAGGGAGCTGGAAACACCATATATTTT. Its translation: CASSEQGAGNTIYF.

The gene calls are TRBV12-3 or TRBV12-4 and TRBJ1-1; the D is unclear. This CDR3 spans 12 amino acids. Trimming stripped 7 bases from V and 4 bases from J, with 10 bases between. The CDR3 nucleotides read TGTGCCAGCAATCTGGTGGGCACTGAAGCTTTCTTT. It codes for CASNLVGTEAFF.

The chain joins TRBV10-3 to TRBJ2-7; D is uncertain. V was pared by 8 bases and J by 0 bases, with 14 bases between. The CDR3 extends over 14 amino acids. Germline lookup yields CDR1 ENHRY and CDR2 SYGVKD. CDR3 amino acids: CAIGSGSFSYEQYF. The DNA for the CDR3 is TGTGCCATCGGGTCCGGGTCGTTCTCCTACGAGCAGTACTTC.

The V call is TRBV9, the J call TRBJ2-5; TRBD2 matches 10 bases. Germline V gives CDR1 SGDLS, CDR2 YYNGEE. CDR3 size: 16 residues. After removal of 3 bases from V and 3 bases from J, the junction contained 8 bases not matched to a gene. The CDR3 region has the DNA TGTGCCAGCAGCGGACTTCGGACTAGCGGAAAAGAGACCCAGTACTTC. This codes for CASSGLRTSGKETQYF.

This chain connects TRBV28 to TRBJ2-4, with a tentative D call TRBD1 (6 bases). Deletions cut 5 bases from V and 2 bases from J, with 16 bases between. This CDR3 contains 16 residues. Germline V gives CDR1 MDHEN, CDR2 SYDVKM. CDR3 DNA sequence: TGTGCCAGCAGTCAATCGGACAGTCAGTCCAAAAACATTCAGTACTTC. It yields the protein CASSQSDSQSKNIQYF.

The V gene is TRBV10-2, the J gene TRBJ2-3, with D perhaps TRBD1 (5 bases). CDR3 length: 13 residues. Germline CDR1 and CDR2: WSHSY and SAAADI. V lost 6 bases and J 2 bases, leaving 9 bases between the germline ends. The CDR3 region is CASRDTYTDTQYF. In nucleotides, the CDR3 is TGCGCCAGCAGGGACACCTACACAGATACGCAGTATTTT.

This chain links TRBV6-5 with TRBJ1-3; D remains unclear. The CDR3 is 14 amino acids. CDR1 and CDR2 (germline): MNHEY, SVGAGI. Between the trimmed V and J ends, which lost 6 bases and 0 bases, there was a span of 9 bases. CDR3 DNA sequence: TGTGCCAGCAGCGCGGGTCACTCTGGAAACACCATATATTTT. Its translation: CASSAGHSGNTIYF.

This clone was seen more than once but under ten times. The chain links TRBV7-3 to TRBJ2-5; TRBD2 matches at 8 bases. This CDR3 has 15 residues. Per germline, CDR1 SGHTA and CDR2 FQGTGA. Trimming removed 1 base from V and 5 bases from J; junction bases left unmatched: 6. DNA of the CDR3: TGTGCCAGCAGCTTAAACGGGGGGGCCTCGGAGACCCAGTACTTC. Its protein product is CASSLNGGASETQYF. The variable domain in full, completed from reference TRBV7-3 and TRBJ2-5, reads GAGVSQTPSNKVTEKGKYVELRCDPISGHTALYWYRQSLGQGPEFLIYFQGTGAADDSGLPNDRFFAVRPEGSVSTLKIQRTERGDSAVYLCASSLNGGASETQYFGPGTRLLVL.

The CDR3 is CSASGQFNTDTQYF. In nucleotides, the CDR3 is TGCAGTGCTAGTGGCCAATTCAACACAGATACGCAGTATTTT. V gene TRBV20-1 combines with J gene TRBJ2-3; no reliable D call. V lost 3 bases to trimming and J lost 2 bases, with 12 bases between them. CDR3 length: 14 amino acids. Germline-derived CDR1 and CDR2 are DFQATT and SNEGSKA (reference sequence).

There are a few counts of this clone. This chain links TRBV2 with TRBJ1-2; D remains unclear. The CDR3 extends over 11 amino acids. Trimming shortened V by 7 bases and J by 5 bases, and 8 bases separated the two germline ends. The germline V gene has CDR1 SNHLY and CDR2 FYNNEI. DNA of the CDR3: TGTGCCAGCACTACGAGGTATGGCTACACCTTC. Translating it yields CASTTRYGYTF.

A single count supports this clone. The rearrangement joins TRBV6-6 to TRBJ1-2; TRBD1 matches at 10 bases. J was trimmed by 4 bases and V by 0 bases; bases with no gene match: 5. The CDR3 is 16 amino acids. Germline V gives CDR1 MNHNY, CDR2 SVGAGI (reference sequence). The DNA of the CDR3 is TGTGCCAGCAGTTACTCAGATTGGACAGGGGGCTATGGCTACACCTTC. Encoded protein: CASSYSDWTGGYGYTF.

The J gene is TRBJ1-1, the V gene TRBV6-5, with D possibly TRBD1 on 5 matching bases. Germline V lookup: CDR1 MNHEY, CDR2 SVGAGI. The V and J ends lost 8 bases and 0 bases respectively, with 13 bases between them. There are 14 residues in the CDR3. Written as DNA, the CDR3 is TGTGCCAGCGTTCGACAGATAATGAACACTGAAGCTTTCTTT. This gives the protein CASVRQIMNTEAFF.

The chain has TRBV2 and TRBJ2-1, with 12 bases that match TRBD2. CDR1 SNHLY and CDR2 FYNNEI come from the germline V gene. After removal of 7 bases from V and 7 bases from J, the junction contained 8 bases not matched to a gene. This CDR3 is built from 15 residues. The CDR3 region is CASTSSGLAGNEQFF. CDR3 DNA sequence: TGTGCCAGCACCTCCTCCGGACTAGCGGGAAATGAGCAGTTCTTC.

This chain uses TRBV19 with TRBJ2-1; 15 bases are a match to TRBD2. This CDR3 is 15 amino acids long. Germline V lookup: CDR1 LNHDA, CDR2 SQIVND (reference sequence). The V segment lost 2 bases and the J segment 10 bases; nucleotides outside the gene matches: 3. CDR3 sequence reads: CASSISGLAGGEQFF. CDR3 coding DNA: TGTGCCAGTAGTATAAGTGGACTAGCGGGAGGGGAGCAGTTCTTC.

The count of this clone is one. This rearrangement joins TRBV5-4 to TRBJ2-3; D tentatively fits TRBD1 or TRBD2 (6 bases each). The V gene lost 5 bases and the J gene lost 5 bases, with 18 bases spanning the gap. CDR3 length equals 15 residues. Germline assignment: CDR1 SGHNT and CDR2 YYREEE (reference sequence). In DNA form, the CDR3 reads TGTGCCAGCAGGGGGGGCGGCAGGGGACGAGATACGCAGTATTTT. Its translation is CASRGGGRGRDTQYF. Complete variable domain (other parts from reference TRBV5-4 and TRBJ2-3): ETGVTQSPTHLIKTRGQQVTLRCSSQSGHNTVSWYQQALGQGPQFIFQYYREEENGRGNFPPRFSGLQFPNYSSELNVNALELDDSALYLCASRGGGRGRDTQYFGPGTRLTVL.

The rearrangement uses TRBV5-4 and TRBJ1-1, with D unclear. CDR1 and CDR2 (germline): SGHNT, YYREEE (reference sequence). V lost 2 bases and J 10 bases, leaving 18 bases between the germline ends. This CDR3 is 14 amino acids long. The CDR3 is CASSFFLGPDGAFF. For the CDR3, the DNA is TGTGCCAGCAGCTTTTTCTTGGGCCCCGACGGAGCTTTCTTT.

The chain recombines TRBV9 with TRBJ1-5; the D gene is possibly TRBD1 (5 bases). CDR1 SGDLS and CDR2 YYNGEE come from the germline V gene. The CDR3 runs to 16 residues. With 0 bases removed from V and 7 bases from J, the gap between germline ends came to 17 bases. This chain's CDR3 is CASSVGAGSVGQPQHF. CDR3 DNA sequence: TGTGCCAGCAGCGTAGGGGCAGGGAGCGTGGGCCAGCCCCAGCATTTT.

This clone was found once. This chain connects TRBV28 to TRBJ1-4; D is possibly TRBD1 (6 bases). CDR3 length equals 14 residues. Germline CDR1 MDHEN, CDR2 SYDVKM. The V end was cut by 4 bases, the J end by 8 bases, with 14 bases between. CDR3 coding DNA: TGTGCCAGCAGTTCAGGGGAAACGGGGGAAAAACTGTTTTTT. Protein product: CASSSGETGEKLFF.

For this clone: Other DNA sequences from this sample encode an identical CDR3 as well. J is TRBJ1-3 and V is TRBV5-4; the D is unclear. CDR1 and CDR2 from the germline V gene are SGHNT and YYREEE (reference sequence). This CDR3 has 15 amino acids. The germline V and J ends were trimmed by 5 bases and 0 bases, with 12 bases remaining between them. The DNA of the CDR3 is TGTGCCAGCAGTTTCGGTAGTCCCTCTGGAAACACCATATATTTT. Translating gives CASSFGSPSGNTIYF.

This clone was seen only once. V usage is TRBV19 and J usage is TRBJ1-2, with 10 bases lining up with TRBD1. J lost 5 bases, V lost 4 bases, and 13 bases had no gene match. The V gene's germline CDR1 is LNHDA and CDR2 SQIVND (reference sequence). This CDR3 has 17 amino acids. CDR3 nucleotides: TGTGCCAGTAGTACCTCCTCCGGGACAGGGGTTTGGTATGGCTACACCTTC. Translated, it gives CASSTSSGTGVWYGYTF.

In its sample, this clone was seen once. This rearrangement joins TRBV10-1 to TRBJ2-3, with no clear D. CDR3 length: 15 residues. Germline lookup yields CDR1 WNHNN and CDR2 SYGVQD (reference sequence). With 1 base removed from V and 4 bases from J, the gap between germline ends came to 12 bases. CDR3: CASSEYGRDPDTQYF. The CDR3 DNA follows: TGCGCCAGCAGTGAGTACGGGCGAGACCCAGATACGCAGTATTTT.

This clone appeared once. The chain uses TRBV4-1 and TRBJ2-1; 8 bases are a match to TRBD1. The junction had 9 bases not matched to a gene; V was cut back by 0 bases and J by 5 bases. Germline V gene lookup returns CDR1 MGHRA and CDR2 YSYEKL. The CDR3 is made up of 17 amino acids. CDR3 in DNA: TGCGCCAGCAGCCAAGATGCCCTGGACAGGGCTCACAATGAGCAGTTCTTC. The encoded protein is CASSQDALDRAHNEQFF.